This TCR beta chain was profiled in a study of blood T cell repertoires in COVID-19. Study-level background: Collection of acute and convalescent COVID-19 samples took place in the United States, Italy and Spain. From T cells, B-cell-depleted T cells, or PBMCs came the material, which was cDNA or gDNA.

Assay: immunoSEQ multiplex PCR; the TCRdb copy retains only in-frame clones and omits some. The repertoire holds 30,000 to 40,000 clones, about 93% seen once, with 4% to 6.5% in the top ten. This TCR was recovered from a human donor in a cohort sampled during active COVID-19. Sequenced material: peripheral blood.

This CDR3 reads CASSQDGGGELFF. CDR3 sequence (DNA): TGTGCCAGCAGCCAAGATGGAGGCGGGGAGCTGTTTTTT. The chain uses TRBV7-6 and TRBJ2-2; perhaps TRBD2 as D (5 bases). The germline V gene has CDR1 SGHVS and CDR2 FNYEAQ. The CDR3 loop spans 13 amino acids. V was shortened by 5 bases and J by 7 bases, with 11 bases between the two germline ends.